Below, 20 T cell receptor beta chains from the same sample are listed, as sequenced in a study of radiotherapy plus CTLA-4 blockade in lung cancer. The repertoire was sequenced with immunoSEQ multiplex PCR; TCRdb's copy has only in-frame clones and lacks some. The sample has tens of thousands of clones, about four fifths seen once. The source was peripheral blood, collected from a patient treated with radiotherapy plus ipilimumab. The receptor source for this set is a human donor with non-small cell lung cancer who had stable disease on radiotherapy plus ipilimumab.

The chain is built from TRBV2 and TRBJ2-5; 10 positions agree with TRBD2. V dropped 0 bases and J dropped 0; count of bases not matched to a gene: 4. The germline gives CDR1 SNHLY, CDR2 FYNNEI. The CDR3 runs 17 residues. For the CDR3, the DNA is TGTGCCAGCAGTGAAGCCCTTAGCGGGGGGTACCAAGAGACCCAGTACTTC. Translation gives CASSEALSGGYQETQYF.

V is TRBV10-1 and J is TRBJ1-1; D not resolved. CDR1 is WNHNN, CDR2 SYGVQD, per germline (reference sequence). The CDR3 covers 13 residues. The V and J ends lost 5 bases and 0 bases respectively, with 7 bases between them. The CDR3 DNA reads as TGCGCCAGCAGTAGTCAAGTGAACACTGAAGCTTTCTTT. Its translation is CASSSQVNTEAFF.

The chain couples TRBV5-1 to TRBJ1-4; no firm D call. This CDR3 spans 16 amino acids. The V end lost 0 bases, the J end lost 4 bases, and 13 bases lay between the germline ends. From germline, CDR1 is SGHRS and CDR2 YFSETQ. The CDR3 is CASSLGDFRSNEKLFF. The CDR3, as DNA: TGCGCCAGCAGCTTGGGCGACTTTCGGAGTAATGAAAAACTGTTTTTT.

V is TRBV28 and J is TRBJ2-7, with 9 bases aligning to TRBD1. Germline V gene data show CDR1 as MDHEN and CDR2 as SYDVKM. There are 14 residues in the CDR3. With 6 bases clipped from V and 6 bases from J, the junction kept 9 bases outside the gene matches. CDR3 sequence: CASSTGTGFLEQYF. CDR3 nucleotides: TGTGCCAGCAGCACCGGGACAGGGTTCCTCGAGCAGTACTTC.

The genes are TRBV28 and TRBJ2-2; D is uncertain. Trimming removed 3 bases at V and 5 bases at J, with 4 bases between. The CDR3 has 12 amino acids. Germline assignment: CDR1 MDHEN and CDR2 SYDVKM. In nucleotides, the CDR3 is TGTGCCAGCAGTTTTGTAACCGGGGAGCTGTTTTTT. Encoded protein: CASSFVTGELFF.

This chain connects TRBV4-1 to TRBJ2-2, with D unresolved. This CDR3 is 13 amino acids long. Deletions cut 4 bases from V and 9 bases from J, with 12 bases between. Looked up from germline, CDR1 is MGHRA and CDR2 is YSYEKL. This CDR3 is CASSPLSPRELFF. The CDR3 region has the DNA TGCGCCAGCAGCCCGTTGTCACCCCGGGAGCTGTTTTTT.

This clone came up once. J is TRBJ2-5 and V is TRBV4-2; TRBD2 matches at 13 bases. The CDR3 sequence is 17 residues long. Germline V lookup: CDR1 LGHNA, CDR2 YNFKEQ. The trim removed 0 bases at V and 5 bases at J, leaving 6 bases unmatched. The CDR3 region has the DNA TGTGCCAGCAGCCAAGAACCCCTACTAGCGGGGGGGGAGACCCAGTACTTC. This encodes CASSQEPLLAGGETQYF.

The gene calls are TRBV11-2 and TRBJ2-2; tentatively, D is TRBD2 (5 bases). V was trimmed by 5 bases and J by 9 bases, leaving 7 bases between them. CDR1 and CDR2 from the germline V gene are SGHAT and FQNNGV. CDR3 length equals 11 residues. CDR3 DNA: TGTGCCAGCAGCCCGGGGTGGGAGCTGTTTTTT. Translation: CASSPGWELFF. Combining the CDR3 with reference TRBV11-2 and TRBJ2-2 gives the whole variable domain EAGVAQSPRYKIIEKRQSVAFWCNPISGHATLYWYQQILGQGPKLLIQFQNNGVVDDSQLPKDRFSAERLKGVDSTLKIQPAKLEDSAVYLCASSPGWELFFGEGSRLTVL.

This clone was detected once. This chain uses TRBV2 with TRBJ1-1, with D tentatively TRBD1 (5 bases). The V end lost 6 bases, the J end lost 1 base, and 12 bases lay between the germline ends. The CDR3 loop spans 14 amino acids. The germline CDR1 and CDR2 sequences are SNHLY and FYNNEI. The CDR3 DNA sequence: TGTGCCAGCAGGCAAGGGGAGAGGAACACTGAAGCTTTCTTT. It yields the protein CASRQGERNTEAFF.

This chain links TRBV25-1 with TRBJ1-1; D may be TRBD1 (6 bases). V was pared by 5 bases and J by 4 bases, with 14 bases between. The CDR3 extends over 14 amino acids. Germline V gene sequence: CDR1 MGHDK, CDR2 SYGVNS. Here the CDR3 reads CASSIRGASTEAFF. The CDR3 DNA reads as TGTGCCAGCAGTATACGGGGGGCCAGCACTGAAGCTTTCTTT. Combining the CDR3 with reference TRBV25-1 and TRBJ1-1 gives the whole variable domain EADIYQTPRYLVIGTGKKITLECSQTMGHDKMYWYQQDPGMELHLIHYSYGVNSTEKGDLSSESTVSRIRTEHFPLTLESARPSHTSQYLCASSIRGASTEAFFGQGTRLTVV.

This clone was counted a single time. The rearrangement links TRBV18 to TRBJ1-4, with D perhaps matching TRBD1 (5 bases). Deletions cut 6 bases from V and 4 bases from J, with 30 bases between. The CDR3 runs to 20 residues. CDR1 and CDR2 (germline): KGHSH, LQKENI. CDR3 nucleotides: TGTGCCAGCTCCCTGACAGAGGGCAGGAACCCCCTTGGCGATAATGAAAAACTGTTTTTT. This codes for CASSLTEGRNPLGDNEKLFF.

The J gene is TRBJ2-7, the V gene TRBV21-1; the listed D gene, TRBD1, was not tested against the DNA. TRBV21-1 is given as a pseudogene. The CDR3 has 15 amino acids. The CDR3 reads CASSKAETGPYEQYF. The CDR3 DNA reads as TGTGCCAGCAGCAAAGCTGAGACAGGGCCTTACGAGCAGTACTTC.

The genes are TRBV15 and TRBJ2-1; maybe TRBD2 (6 bases). In germline, CDR1 is LNHNV, CDR2 YYDKDF (reference sequence). The CDR3 contains 14 residues. Trimming left V 5 bases short and J 4 bases short, with 12 bases between. This CDR3 reads CATSPNAGYNEQFF. Here the CDR3 DNA reads TGTGCCACCAGCCCAAACGCGGGGTACAATGAGCAGTTCTTC.

This rearrangement joins TRBV6-5 to TRBJ2-7; TRBD1 matches 7 bases. The CDR3 has 13 residues. Germline-derived CDR1 and CDR2 are MNHEY and SVGAGI. J was trimmed by 2 bases and V by 10 bases; bases with no gene match: 8. CDR3 in amino acids: CATGQARTYEQYF. Here the CDR3 DNA reads TGTGCCACCGGACAGGCTCGAACCTACGAGCAGTACTTC.

The rearrangement links TRBV2 to TRBJ2-1, with D possibly TRBD1 on 5 matching bases. V gave up 3 bases and J gave up 5 bases, with 29 bases separating them. Per the germline V gene, CDR1 is SNHLY and CDR2 is FYNNEI. The CDR3 consists of 20 residues. CDR3 sequence reads: CASSDFGWGQGDYFDNEQFF. CDR3 DNA: TGTGCCAGCAGTGATTTCGGGTGGGGCCAGGGCGATTACTTCGACAATGAGCAGTTCTTC.

The chain combines TRBV18 with TRBJ2-1; unclear D gene. The CDR3 consists of 13 residues. The germline V gene has CDR1 KGHSH and CDR2 LQKENI. V lost 3 bases to trimming and J lost 6 bases, with 9 bases between them. CDR3 bases: TGTGCCAGCTCACCTCTCCACCTCAATGAGCAGTTCTTC. Its protein is CASSPLHLNEQFF.

This clone came up a few times. The chain combines TRBV11-2 with TRBJ2-1; 7 nucleotides line up with TRBD2. The V gene end was trimmed by 5 bases and the J gene end by 9 bases; junction bases not matched to a gene: 7. CDR3 size: 13 residues. Germline CDR1 and CDR2: SGHAT and FQNNGV. This CDR3 is CASSQAASGEQFF. The CDR3 bases are TGTGCCAGCAGCCAAGCCGCTAGCGGTGAGCAGTTCTTC.

J is TRBJ2-1 and V is TRBV14; the D gene is possibly TRBD2 (6 bases). This CDR3 comprises 19 residues. V was trimmed by 2 bases and J by 0 bases, leaving 20 bases between them. Germline assignment: CDR1 SGHDN and CDR2 FVKESK. The CDR3 region has the DNA TGTGCCAGCAGCCAACGTTTGCCCCCCTTAGCGGACTCCTACAATGAGCAGTTCTTC. Translation gives CASSQRLPPLADSYNEQFF.

The chain combines TRBV6-5 with TRBJ2-4; 8 bases match TRBD1. Germline V gene data show CDR1 as MNHEY and CDR2 as SVGAGI. The CDR3 consists of 15 residues. Unmatched junction bases numbered 2, after V lost 0 bases and J lost 4 bases. The CDR3 coding sequence is TGTGCCAGCAGTTACTCGACAGGGGCTAAAAACATTCAGTACTTC. Amino acids: CASSYSTGAKNIQYF.

The chain carries TRBV10-1 and TRBJ1-5; 8 nucleotides align to TRBD1. V shed 11 bases, J shed 6 bases, and the junction held 18 bases outside the gene matches. Germline V gene data show CDR1 as WNHNN and CDR2 as SYGVQD (reference sequence). The CDR3 sequence is 16 residues long. The CDR3 is CAVQTTGDEEGQPQHF. As DNA, the CDR3 is TGCGCCGTTCAGACGACAGGGGATGAGGAGGGTCAGCCCCAGCATTTT.